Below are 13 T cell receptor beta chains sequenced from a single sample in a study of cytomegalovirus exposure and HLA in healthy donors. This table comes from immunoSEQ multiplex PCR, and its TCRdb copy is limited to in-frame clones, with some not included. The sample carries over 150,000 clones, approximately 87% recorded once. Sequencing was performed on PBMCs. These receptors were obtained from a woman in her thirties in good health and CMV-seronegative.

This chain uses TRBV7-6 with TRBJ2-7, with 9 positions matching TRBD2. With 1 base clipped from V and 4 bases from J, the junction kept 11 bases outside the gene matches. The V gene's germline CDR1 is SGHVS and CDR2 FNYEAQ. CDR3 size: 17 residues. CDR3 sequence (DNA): TGTGCCAGCAGCTTAGGTTCGCGGGAGGGCCTTCTGTACGAGCAGTACTTC. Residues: CASSLGSREGLLYEQYF.

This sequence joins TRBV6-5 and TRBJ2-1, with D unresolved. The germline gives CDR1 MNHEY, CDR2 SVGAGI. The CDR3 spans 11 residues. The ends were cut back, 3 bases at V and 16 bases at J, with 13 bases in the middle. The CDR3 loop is CASSYKGTSFF. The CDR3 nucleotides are TGTGCCAGCAGTTATAAGGGTACATCCTTCTTC.

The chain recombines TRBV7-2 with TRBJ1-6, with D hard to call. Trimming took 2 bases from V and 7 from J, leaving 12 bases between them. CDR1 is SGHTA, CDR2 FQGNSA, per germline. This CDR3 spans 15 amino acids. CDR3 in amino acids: CASSLTETGNSPLHF. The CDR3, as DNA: TGTGCCAGCAGCTTAACAGAAACGGGGAATTCACCCCTCCACTTT. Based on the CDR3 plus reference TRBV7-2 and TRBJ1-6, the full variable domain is GAGVSQSPSNKVTEKGKDVELRCDPISGHTALYWYRQSLGQGLEFLIYFQGNSAPDKSGLPSDRFSAERTGGSVSTLTIQRTQQEDSAVYLCASSLTETGNSPLHFGNGTRLTVT.

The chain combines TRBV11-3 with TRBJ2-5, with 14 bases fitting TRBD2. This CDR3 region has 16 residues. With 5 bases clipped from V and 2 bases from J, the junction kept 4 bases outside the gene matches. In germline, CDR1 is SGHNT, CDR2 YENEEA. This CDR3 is CASSQGLAGAQETQYF. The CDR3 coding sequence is TGTGCCAGCAGCCAGGGACTAGCGGGGGCTCAAGAGACCCAGTACTTC.

The CDR3 bases are TGTGCCAGCAGTCCGGGACAGGGGATTTACGAGCAGTACTTC. It translates to CASSPGQGIYEQYF. The V and J genes are TRBV6-6 and TRBJ2-7; the match to TRBD1 covers 10 bases. V shed 5 bases, J shed 4 bases, and the junction held 5 bases outside the gene matches. The CDR3 has 14 amino acids. The germline CDR1 and CDR2 sequences are MNHNY and SVGAGI (reference sequence).

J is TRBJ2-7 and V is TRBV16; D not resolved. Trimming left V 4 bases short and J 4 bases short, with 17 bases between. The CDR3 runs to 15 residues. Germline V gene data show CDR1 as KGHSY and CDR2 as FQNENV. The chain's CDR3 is CASSPHTRMVYEQYF. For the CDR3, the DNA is TGTGCCAGCAGCCCCCATACCAGGATGGTATACGAGCAGTACTTC.

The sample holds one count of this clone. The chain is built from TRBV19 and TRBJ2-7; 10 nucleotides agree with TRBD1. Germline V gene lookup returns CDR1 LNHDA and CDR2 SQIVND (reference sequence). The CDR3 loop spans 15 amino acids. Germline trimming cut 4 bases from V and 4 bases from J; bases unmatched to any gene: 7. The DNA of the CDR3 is TGTGCCAGTAGTACAGCGGACAGGGGGGTTTACGAGCAGTACTTC. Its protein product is CASSTADRGVYEQYF.

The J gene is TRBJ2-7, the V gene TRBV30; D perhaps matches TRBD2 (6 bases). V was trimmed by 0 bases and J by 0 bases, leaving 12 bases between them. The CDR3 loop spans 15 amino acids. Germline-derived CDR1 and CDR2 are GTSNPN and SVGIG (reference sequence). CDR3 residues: CAWSVLVGSSYEQYF. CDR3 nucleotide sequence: TGTGCCTGGAGTGTACTTGTCGGGAGCTCCTACGAGCAGTACTTC.

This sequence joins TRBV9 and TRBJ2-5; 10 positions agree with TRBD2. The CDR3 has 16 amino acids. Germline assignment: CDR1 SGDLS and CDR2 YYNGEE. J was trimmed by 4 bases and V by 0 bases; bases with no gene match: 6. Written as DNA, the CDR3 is TGTGCCAGCAGCGTAGCTACTAGCGGGGTCTTAGAGACCCAGTACTTC. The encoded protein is CASSVATSGVLETQYF.

This CDR3 is CAWSKGGGYTF. Written as DNA, the CDR3 is TGTGCCTGGAGCAAGGGAGGGGGCTACACCTTC. The rearrangement uses TRBV30 and TRBJ1-2, with D uncertain. The CDR3 consists of 11 residues. CDR1 is GTSNPN and CDR2 is SVGIG in the germline V gene (reference sequence). Trimming left V 3 bases short and J 8 bases short, with 10 bases between.

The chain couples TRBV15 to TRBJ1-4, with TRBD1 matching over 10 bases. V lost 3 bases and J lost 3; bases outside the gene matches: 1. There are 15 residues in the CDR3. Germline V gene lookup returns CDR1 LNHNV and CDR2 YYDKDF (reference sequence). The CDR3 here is CATSRDRGANEKLFF. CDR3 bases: TGTGCCACCAGCAGGGACAGGGGGGCTAATGAAAAACTGTTTTTT.

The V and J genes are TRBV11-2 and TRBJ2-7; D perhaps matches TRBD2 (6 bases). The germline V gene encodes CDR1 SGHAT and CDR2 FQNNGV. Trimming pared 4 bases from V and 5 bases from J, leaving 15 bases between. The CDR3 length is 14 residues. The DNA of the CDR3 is TGTGCCAGCAGCTACGGGACTTCTACCCACGAGCAGTACTTC. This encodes CASSYGTSTHEQYF.

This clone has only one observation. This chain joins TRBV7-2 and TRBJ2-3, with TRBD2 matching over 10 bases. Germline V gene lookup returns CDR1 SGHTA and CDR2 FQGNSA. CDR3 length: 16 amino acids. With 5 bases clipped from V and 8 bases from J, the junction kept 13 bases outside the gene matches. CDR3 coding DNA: TGTGCCAGCAGCCGGAGCGGGGGGGCCAACACGGGTACGCAGTATTTT. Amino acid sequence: CASSRSGGANTGTQYF.